A single sample is the source of the 2 T cell receptor beta chains below, sequenced in a study of cytomegalovirus exposure and HLA in healthy donors. The primer mix had 60 Vbeta and 13 Jbeta primers. Clones were sequenced by immunoSEQ multiplex PCR, and TCRdb holds only the in-frame ones, with some missing. This table holds under 200,000 clones, around 75% found once. The material sequenced was PBMCs. The origin of the receptors is a woman aged 40 to 50 in good health and CMV-seropositive.

CDR3 nucleotides: TGTGCCAGCTCACCACTCCCTATTTCCGGGACAGGGAATGGCACTGAAGCTTTCTTT. Its translation is CASSPLPISGTGNGTEAFF. The genes are TRBV18 and TRBJ1-1, with 9 bases matching TRBD1. The CDR3 extends over 19 amino acids. Germline V gene sequence: CDR1 KGHSH, CDR2 LQKENI. After removal of 1 base from V and 4 bases from J, the junction contained 16 bases not matched to a gene.

The chain recombines TRBV4-1 with TRBJ2-5; possible D gene TRBD2, 5 bases. V was shortened by 3 bases and J by 5 bases, with 16 bases between the two germline ends. The CDR3 is 15 amino acids. The germline V gene has CDR1 MGHRA and CDR2 YSYEKL. CDR3 residues: CASSQRVGDRETQYF. CDR3 nucleotides: TGCGCCAGCAGCCAGCGGGTTGGAGACCGGGAGACCCAGTACTTC.